This paragraph covers one TCR beta chain sequence. Its antigen is still unknown. The record has no base qualities; no much larger clone is one base away. This sample stems from a study of blood T cell repertoires in COVID-19 (dated by TCRdb to the early 2020s). For context, the study as a whole: The collaborator samples originated in the United States, Italy and Spain and spanned the acute and convalescent phases of COVID-19. The prospective study material was composed of cDNA or gDNA derived from T cells, B-cell-depleted T cells, or PBMCs. Deeply sampled blood TCRbeta repertoires from subjects exposed to, actively infected with, or recovered from COVID-19 were included in the dataset. The repertoires were released in a freely available public database intended as a resource for research on the immune response to SARS-CoV-2. Samples were obtained from the ongoing ImmuneRACE study (first 160 participants) and from approximately 1,200 subjects provided by 6 global collaborators. A de-identified subject ID, COVID-19 status, age in years and sex were almost always included in the sample metadata. Where HLA class I and class II types were available, the types were taken from metadata supplied by the sample provider, not from assay-based typing.

Each collaborating institution followed its own protocols to collect whole blood in K2EDTA tubes. For TCRbeta analysis, collaborator samples were shipped as frozen whole blood, as isolated PBMCs, or as DNA extracted from either sample type. The research as a whole found: Clinical and demographic metadata were provided uncurated, with the amount varying by source and participant.

TCRbeta CDR3 regions were amplified from genomic DNA using the immunoSEQ Assay, a bias-controlled multiplex PCR. The published analysis was carried out like this. Nucleated cell counts per sample were estimated from amplification of reference gene primers within the assay. To quantify the absolute abundance of each unique TCRbeta CDR3 rearrangement, sequence reads were collapsed and filtered. For each sample, productive Simpson clonality was calculated as the square root of Simpson's diversity index across productive rearrangements. TCRdb carries this immuneACCESS record with in-frame sequences only. Its versions omit some clonotypes, under half of them owing to an unresolved V gene in the studies checked, with the rest unexplained. V and J calls and clone size are those listed in that table; D and trimming were worked out from the DNA. Across this sample there are more than 65,000 clones, with 87% seen only once. Jointly, the top ten make up roughly 5.3% of the sample.

This receptor was identified in a woman of 80 years or more with active or convalescent COVID-19. Sequenced sample: peripheral blood.

At the DNA level, the sequence is TGTGCCAGCAGCCCACGAGGGTTAGGCAAAAACATTCAGTACTTC. It specifies CASSPRGLGKNIQYF. The receptor chain draws on TRBV6-2 or TRBV6-3 and TRBJ2-4; a weak D assignment points to TRBD2 (5 bases agree). The germline V gene encodes CDR1 MNHEY and CDR2 SVGEGT. Spanning cysteine to phenylalanine, the CDR3 consists of 15 amino acids. Solely the CDR3 DNA is kept, with 45 bases framed from the first base. V was cut back by 6 bases and J by 3 bases, leaving a gap of 15 bases between them.